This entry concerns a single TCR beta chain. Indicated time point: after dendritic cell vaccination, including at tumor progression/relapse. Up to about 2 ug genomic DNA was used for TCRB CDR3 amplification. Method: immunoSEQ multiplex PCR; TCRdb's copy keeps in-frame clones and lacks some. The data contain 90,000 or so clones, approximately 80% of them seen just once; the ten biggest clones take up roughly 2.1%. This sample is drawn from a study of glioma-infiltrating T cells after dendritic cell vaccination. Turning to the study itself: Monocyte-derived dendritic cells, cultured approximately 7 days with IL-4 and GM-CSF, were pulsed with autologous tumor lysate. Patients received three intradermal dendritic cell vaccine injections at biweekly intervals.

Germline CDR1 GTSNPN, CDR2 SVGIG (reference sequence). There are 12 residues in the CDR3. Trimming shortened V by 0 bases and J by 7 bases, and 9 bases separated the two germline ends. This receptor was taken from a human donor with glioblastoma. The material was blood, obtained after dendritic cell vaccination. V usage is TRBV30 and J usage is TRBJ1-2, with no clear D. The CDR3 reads CAWSVLEAGYTF. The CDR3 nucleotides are TGTGCCTGGAGTGTACTGGAGGCTGGCTACACCTTC.